A selection of T cell receptor beta chains follows, all from one sample in a study of cytomegalovirus exposure and HLA in healthy donors. The method was immunoSEQ multiplex PCR; TCRdb's version includes in-frame clones alone and lacks a portion of them. This sample has 200,000 or so clones, with 75% to 90% found just once. Sequenced material: PBMCs. The receptor set was obtained from a woman aged 35 to 49 in good health and CMV-seronegative. Each CDR3 is given with its conserved first and last residue. The D gene is left open where the match is weak. Expanded clones get a size class; other rows say once, few or many, or leave the size out.

J: TRBJ1-2; size: .; D: .; V: TRBV6-1; CDR3: CASSEVGGVTMGGYTF; DNA: TGTGCCAGCAGTGAAGTGGGAGGAGTGACAATGGGTGGCTACACCTTC
J: TRBJ2-7; size: .; D: .; V: TRBV19; CDR3: CASSETGGGAREQYF; DNA: TGTGCCAGTAGCGAGACCGGAGGGGGGGCAAGGGAGCAGTACTTC
J: TRBJ2-7; size: .; D: .; V: TRBV5-1; CDR3: CASSFDRLAYEQYF; DNA: TGCGCCAGCAGCTTCGACAGGTTGGCCTACGAGCAGTACTTC
J: TRBJ1-2; size: .; D: .; V: TRBV5-1; CDR3: CASSLSGLGYGYTF; DNA: TGCGCCAGCAGCTTGTCAGGGTTAGGCTATGGCTACACCTTC
J: TRBJ2-2; size: .; D: TRBD2; V: TRBV4-1; CDR3: CASSQGDRGDTGELFF; DNA: TGCGCCAGCAGCCAAGGCGACCGGGGGGACACCGGGGAGCTGTTTTTT
J: TRBJ1-2; size: few; D: TRBD1; V: TRBV2; CDR3: CASIPDRGNYGYTF; DNA: TGTGCCAGCATCCCGGACAGGGGAAACTATGGCTACACCTTC
J: TRBJ2-1; size: .; D: .; V: TRBV6-1; CDR3: CASSEGPEQFF; DNA: TGTGCCAGCAGTGAAGGGCCAGAGCAGTTCTTC
J: TRBJ2-1; size: .; D: TRBD2; V: TRBV2; CDR3: CASRERTSGNNEQFF; DNA: TGTGCCAGCAGGGAACGGACTAGCGGGAACAATGAGCAGTTCTTC
J: TRBJ1-2; size: few; D: .; V: TRBV29-1; CDR3: CSVVGSPAGGYTF; DNA: TGCAGCGTTGTCGGCAGCCCTGCAGGTGGCTACACCTTC
J: TRBJ1-2; size: .; D: TRBD1; V: TRBV19; CDR3: CASSSVQGAGGYTF; DNA: TGTGCCAGTAGTAGTGTCCAGGGGGCTGGCGGCTACACCTTC
J: TRBJ2-3; size: .; D: .; V: TRBV27; CDR3: CASSIPLGHLSTDTQYF; DNA: TGTGCCAGCAGTATCCCCCTAGGACACCTAAGCACAGATACGCAGTATTTT
J: TRBJ2-5; size: few; D: .; V: TRBV7-8; CDR3: CASRSPMGRGTETQYF; DNA: TGTGCCAGCAGATCTCCAATGGGTAGGGGCACAGAGACCCAGTACTTC
J: TRBJ2-7; size: .; D: .; V: TRBV19; CDR3: CASSASAGSSYEQYF; DNA: TGTGCCAGTAGCGCAAGCGCGGGAAGCTCCTACGAGCAGTACTTC
J: TRBJ2-5; size: .; D: .; V: TRBV27; CDR3: CASRNLQGLGKETQYF; DNA: TGTGCCAGCAGAAATCTTCAGGGATTGGGGAAAGAGACCCAGTACTTC
J: TRBJ2-1; size: .; D: TRBD1; V: TRBV6-1; CDR3: CASTLQGPSSRGQFF; DNA: TGTGCCAGTACTCTACAGGGGCCGTCTTCTCGTGGGCAGTTCTTC
J: TRBJ2-5; size: .; D: .; V: TRBV28; CDR3: CASSLPPGTSRYF; DNA: TGTGCCAGCAGTTTACCACCGGGAACTAGTCGGTACTTC
J: TRBJ2-4; size: once; D: TRBD2; V: TRBV30; CDR3: CAWSVIRTSGRAGAKNIQYF; DNA: TGTGCCTGGAGTGTAATTCGAACCAGCGGGAGGGCGGGGGCCAAAAACATTCAGTACTTC
J: TRBJ1-1; size: .; D: .; V: TRBV12-5; CDR3: CASGFTGNTEAFF; DNA: TGTGCTAGTGGTTTTACAGGTAACACTGAAGCTTTCTTT
J: TRBJ2-7; size: .; D: TRBD1; V: TRBV27; CDR3: CASSLSVGTANYEQYF; DNA: TGTGCCAGCAGCTTGTCGGTTGGGACAGCCAACTACGAGCAGTACTTC
J: TRBJ2-1; size: .; D: TRBD2; V: TRBV4-1; CDR3: CASSQDVLAGPISYNEQFF; DNA: TGCGCCAGCAGCCAAGATGTACTAGCGGGGCCGATTTCCTACAATGAGCAGTTCTTC
J: TRBJ1-1; size: once; D: .; V: TRBV30; CDR3: CAWKGLGGNTEAFF; DNA: TGTGCCTGGAAGGGACTAGGGGGGAACACTGAAGCTTTCTTT
J: TRBJ1-2; size: .; D: TRBD1; V: TRBV27; CDR3: CASRRQGNYGYTF; DNA: TGTGCCAGCAGACGACAGGGCAACTATGGCTACACCTTC
J: TRBJ2-1; size: .; D: .; V: TRBV7-2; CDR3: CASSLAFCDEQFF; DNA: TGTGCCAGCAGCTTAGCTTTCTGCGATGAGCAGTTCTTC
J: TRBJ2-7; size: .; D: TRBD2; V: TRBV29-1; CDR3: CSVDRTSGGEQYF; DNA: TGCAGCGTCGATCGGACTAGCGGGGGCGAGCAGTACTTC
J: TRBJ2-7; size: .; D: TRBD2; V: TRBV6-5; CDR3: CASSYVAGVHEQYF; DNA: TGTGCCAGCAGTTACGTTGCGGGAGTCCACGAGCAGTACTTC
J: TRBJ2-2; size: .; D: TRBD2; V: TRBV4-1; CDR3: CASSRLWTSGISNTGELFF; DNA: TGCGCCAGCAGCCGACTTTGGACTAGCGGGATCTCGAACACCGGGGAGCTGTTTTTT
J: TRBJ2-7; size: .; D: TRBD2; V: TRBV11-2; CDR3: CASSLIGGVDEQYF; DNA: TGTGCCAGCAGCCTGATCGGGGGGGTGGACGAGCAGTACTTC
J: TRBJ2-7; size: .; D: .; V: TRBV27; CDR3: CASSFQYRAPYEQYF; DNA: TGTGCCAGCAGTTTCCAATACAGGGCCCCCTACGAGCAGTACTTC
J: TRBJ1-4; size: .; D: .; V: TRBV9; CDR3: CASSKWATNEKLFF; DNA: TGTGCCAGCTCAAAATGGGCCACTAATGAAAAACTGTTTTTT
J: TRBJ2-1; size: .; D: .; V: TRBV7-9; CDR3: CASRETAYNEQFF; DNA: TGTGCCAGCAGAGAGACAGCATACAATGAGCAGTTCTTC
J: TRBJ2-1; size: .; D: .; V: TRBV7-3; CDR3: CASSPIPRDYNEQFF; DNA: TGTGCCAGCAGCCCCATCCCCCGGGACTACAATGAGCAGTTCTTC
J: TRBJ1-3; size: .; D: .; V: TRBV14; CDR3: CASSQDPGGSGNTIYF; DNA: TGTGCCAGCAGCCAAGATCCGGGGGGCTCTGGAAACACCATATATTTT
J: TRBJ2-7; size: .; D: .; V: TRBV13; CDR3: CASSLEGGVAYEQYF; DNA: TGTGCCAGCAGCTTAGAGGGGGGGGTAGCCTACGAGCAGTACTTC
J: TRBJ1-6; size: .; D: .; V: TRBV5-4; CDR3: CASSLGQTYSPLHF; DNA: TGTGCCAGCAGCTTGGGACAGACCTATTCACCCCTCCACTTT
J: TRBJ2-7; size: .; D: .; V: TRBV28; CDR3: CASSYGEPLSGEQYF; DNA: TGTGCCAGCAGTTACGGGGAGCCTCTATCGGGCGAGCAGTACTTC
J: TRBJ2-7; size: .; D: TRBD2; V: TRBV27; CDR3: CASSYITAGEGEQYF; DNA: TGTGCCAGCAGTTACATCACGGCGGGAGAGGGCGAGCAGTACTTC
J: TRBJ1-1; size: .; D: TRBD1; V: TRBV29-1; CDR3: CSVGAAPMTGMNTEAFF; DNA: TGCAGCGTTGGAGCCGCGCCGATGACAGGGATGAACACTGAAGCTTTCTTT
J: TRBJ1-2; size: .; D: .; V: TRBV28; CDR3: CASSLGRNYGYTF; DNA: TGTGCCAGCAGTTTAGGTCGGAACTATGGCTACACCTTC
J: TRBJ1-1; size: few; D: .; V: TRBV27; CDR3: CASTLTTLGRGRGTEAFF; DNA: TGTGCCAGCACTCTAACCACCCTGGGCAGGGGAAGAGGCACTGAAGCTTTCTTT
J: TRBJ2-7; size: .; D: .; V: TRBV5-1; CDR3: CASSSGVPYEQYF; DNA: TGCGCCAGCAGCTCCGGGGTGCCCTACGAGCAGTACTTC
J: TRBJ1-1; size: .; D: .; V: TRBV28; CDR3: CASSLNGGRSEAFF; DNA: TGTGCCAGCAGTTTGAACGGGGGGAGGTCTGAAGCTTTCTTT
J: TRBJ1-5; size: once; D: .; V: TRBV28; CDR3: CASSLWGRGNQPQHF; DNA: TGTGCCAGCAGTTTATGGGGGAGAGGCAATCAGCCCCAGCATTTT
J: TRBJ2-1; size: .; D: .; V: TRBV6-1; CDR3: CASKPMGGSYNEQFF; DNA: TGTGCCAGCAAGCCCATGGGGGGCTCCTACAATGAGCAGTTCTTC
J: TRBJ2-7; size: once; D: .; V: TRBV4-1; CDR3: CASSQGGLYEQYF; DNA: TGCGCCAGCAGCCAAGGGGGCCTCTACGAGCAGTACTTC
J: TRBJ2-7; size: .; D: TRBD2; V: TRBV30; CDR3: CAWAGGLAGAFEQYF; DNA: TGTGCCTGGGCAGGGGGACTAGCGGGAGCCTTCGAGCAGTACTTC
J: TRBJ2-3; size: .; D: TRBD1; V: TRBV14; CDR3: CASSPWTGTGAQYF; DNA: TGTGCCAGCAGCCCTTGGACCGGGACAGGGGCGCAGTATTTT
J: TRBJ2-4; size: .; D: TRBD1; V: TRBV28; CDR3: CASDRQGGRNIQYF; DNA: TGTGCCAGCGACCGACAGGGTGGTAGAAACATTCAGTACTTC
J: TRBJ2-5; size: .; D: .; V: TRBV20-1; CDR3: CSADQRWSQYF; DNA: TGCAGTGCCGACCAGAGGTGGTCCCAGTACTTC
J: TRBJ2-5; size: .; D: .; V: TRBV21-1; CDR3: CASSKAKETQYF; DNA: TGTGCCAGCAGCAAAGCCAAAGAGACCCAGTACTTC
J: TRBJ2-7; size: few; D: TRBD1; V: TRBV6-6; CDR3: CASSSPWTGFYEQYF; DNA: TGTGCCAGCAGCTCTCCGTGGACAGGGTTCTACGAGCAGTACTTC
J: TRBJ2-3; size: .; D: TRBD1; V: TRBV5-1; CDR3: CASSSGQGADTQYF; DNA: TGCGCCAGCAGCTCAGGACAGGGGGCAGATACGCAGTATTTT
J: TRBJ1-5; size: .; D: TRBD1; V: TRBV12-5; CDR3: CASGRPGGNGQPQHF; DNA: TGTGCTAGTGGTCGCCCAGGGGGGAACGGTCAGCCCCAGCATTTT
J: TRBJ1-4; size: .; D: TRBD1; V: TRBV28; CDR3: CASSPGIIGGSNEKLFF; DNA: TGTGCCAGCAGTCCCGGGATCATAGGGGGCAGCAATGAAAAACTGTTTTTT
J: TRBJ1-2; size: .; D: .; V: TRBV9; CDR3: CASSVMGRSYTF; DNA: TGTGCCAGCAGCGTCATGGGGAGAAGCTACACCTTC
J: TRBJ2-3; size: .; D: TRBD2; V: TRBV27; CDR3: CASSIKRDTDTQYF; DNA: TGTGCCAGCAGTATCAAGCGGGACACAGATACGCAGTATTTT